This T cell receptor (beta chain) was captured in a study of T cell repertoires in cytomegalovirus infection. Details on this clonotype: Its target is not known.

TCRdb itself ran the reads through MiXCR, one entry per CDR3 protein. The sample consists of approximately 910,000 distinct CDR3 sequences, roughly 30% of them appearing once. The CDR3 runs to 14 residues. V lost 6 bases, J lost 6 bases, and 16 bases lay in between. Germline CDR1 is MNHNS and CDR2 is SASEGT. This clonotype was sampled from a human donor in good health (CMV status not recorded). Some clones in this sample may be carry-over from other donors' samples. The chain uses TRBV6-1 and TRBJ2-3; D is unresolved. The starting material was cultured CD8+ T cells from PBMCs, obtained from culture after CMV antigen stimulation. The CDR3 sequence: CASRPAGFWDTQYF. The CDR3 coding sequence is TGTGCCAGCAGGCCCGCCGGGTTTTGGGATACGCAGTATTTT.